The rows below give T cell receptor beta chains drawn from one sample of a study of T cell responses to AZD1222 COVID-19 vaccine. The data were produced by immunoSEQ multiplex PCR, yet TCRdb's version contains in-frame clones alone and is incomplete. The table has some 90,000 clones, 70% to 90% seen once. This specimen was peripheral blood, taken on day 0 of AZD1222 vaccination. The receptor source for this set is an adult in good health. The CDR3 runs from the conserved cysteine through the conserved F or W. D genes are given only for firm matches. Clone size is stated in some rows and not others, as once, few, many or a class when expanded.

v_call	clone_size	d_call	cdr3_aa
TRBV29-1	-	TRBD1	CSASGGFGGELFF
TRBV6-5	-	TRBD1	CANSGTGAHYGYTF
TRBV19	once	-	CASSIGAGSGDIQYF
TRBV28	-	-	CASRDVYYGYTF
TRBV5-8	-	-	CASILWDGSTDTQYF
TRBV3-1/TRBV3-2	few	TRBD2	CASSQESRAGGFNEQFF
TRBV5-1	-	-	CASSGNTGYRETQYF
TRBV19	-	TRBD1	CASRAGQGASHGYTF
TRBV5-1	-	-	CASRPGETTYEQYF
TRBV6-5	-	-	CASRSTRSAGELFF
TRBV27	-	TRBD1	CASSPHRGPISDGYTF
TRBV7-6	-	TRBD2	CASSAFWRGSSYNEQFF
TRBV9	few	-	CASSAGASNQPQHF
TRBV5-1	few	-	CASSLGGDQPQHF
TRBV5-1	few	-	CASSFVGAGGYTF
TRBV5-1	-	-	CASSLDSSSSYNSPLHF
TRBV7-2	-	-	CASSLRSQTYEQYF
TRBV5-1	-	-	CASSFFNEQYF
TRBV7-2	-	-	CASRKPSMNTEAFF
TRBV5-4	-	-	CASSPRGTSAQTQYF
TRBV7-9	-	TRBD1	CASRKGQPYEKLFF
TRBV19	-	-	CASSNTDTQYF
TRBV3-1/TRBV3-2	few	-	CASSQGAKLFF
TRBV9	-	-	CASSSPPRYTF
TRBV2	-	-	CASSEAISGANVLTF
TRBV25-1	-	-	CASSGVGPYNSPLHF
TRBV5-1	-	-	CASSSGVNTEAFF
TRBV3-1/TRBV3-2	-	TRBD1	CASSNGQELYNSPLHF
TRBV27	-	-	CASSLQGALSTEAFF
TRBV6-5	-	-	CASSSPGVRKAFF
TRBV19	-	-	CASSMAGLRTDTQYF
TRBV19	-	-	CASSQQGSAQPQHF
TRBV19	-	-	CASSIDPCRVGDCEQYF
TRBV5-4	-	-	CASSLSELANEKLFF
TRBV10-1	-	-	CASSEEGHTDTQYF
TRBV9	once	-	CASSVGGGEETQYF
TRBV5-5	-	-	CASSRLQGHDTQYF
TRBV11-2	few	-	CASSPGDLFPSGLFF
TRBV9	-	TRBD1	CASSVSGTGGEVHGYTF
TRBV30	-	TRBD1	CAWSHPGQGYTEAFF
TRBV18	-	-	CASSPITAQNQETQYF
TRBV18	-	-	CASSPKGGVGSEAFF
TRBV30	-	TRBD1	CAWSIGTGDQPQHF
TRBV4-3	-	-	CASSQDYARGYGYTF
TRBV5-1	-	-	CASSLGVSDGTDTQYF
TRBV3-1/TRBV3-2	-	TRBD1	CASSQVGTGGGYTF
TRBV6-5	-	TRBD1	CASSPDRGRQPQHF
TRBV19	-	-	CASRMGNQPQHF
TRBV20-1	-	-	CSARDRQVWTF
TRBV19	-	-	CASSTQGREEQYF
TRBV4-2	-	TRBD2	CASSQATSGAYEQYF
TRBV6-2/TRBV6-3	-	TRBD1	CASSYGAGGGRTGELFF
TRBV5-1	few	TRBD1	CASSARTGLNTEAFF
TRBV5-1	-	TRBD1	CASSLRQGAYNEQFF
TRBV28	few	-	CASRQNGQFNGYTF
TRBV6-5	-	TRBD1	CASRPGQGSYEQYF
TRBV29-1	once	-	CSVELAASEAFF
TRBV30	-	-	CAWSRRTASSGNTIYF
TRBV15	-	TRBD2	CATSIIAGGPGEQFF
TRBV7-8	-	-	CATRGGVGEGSPLHF